This T cell receptor beta chain appears in the sequencing data of a study of T cell responses to AZD1222 COVID-19 vaccine. General study points: Clonal diversity may have been underestimated, and the donors were mostly white British, with more females than males.

Trimming stripped 0 bases from V and 4 bases from J, with 3 bases between. Germline assignment: CDR1 LGHNA and CDR2 YNFKEQ. This CDR3 spans 12 amino acids. Regarding this clone: What it binds is not known.

This table comes from immunoSEQ multiplex PCR, and its TCRdb copy is limited to in-frame clones, with some not included. The data contain 30,000 to 35,000 clones, around three quarters of them seen just once; the ten biggest clones take up 4.5% to 5.5%. The TCR was taken from an adult who received the AZD1222 COVID-19 vaccine. The V and J genes are TRBV4-2 and TRBJ1-2; no clear D gene. The sequenced sample was peripheral blood, obtained 28 days after the second AZD1222 dose. In DNA form, the CDR3 reads TGTGCCAGCAGCCAAGAAGGCTATGGCTACACCTTC. This translates into CASSQEGYGYTF.